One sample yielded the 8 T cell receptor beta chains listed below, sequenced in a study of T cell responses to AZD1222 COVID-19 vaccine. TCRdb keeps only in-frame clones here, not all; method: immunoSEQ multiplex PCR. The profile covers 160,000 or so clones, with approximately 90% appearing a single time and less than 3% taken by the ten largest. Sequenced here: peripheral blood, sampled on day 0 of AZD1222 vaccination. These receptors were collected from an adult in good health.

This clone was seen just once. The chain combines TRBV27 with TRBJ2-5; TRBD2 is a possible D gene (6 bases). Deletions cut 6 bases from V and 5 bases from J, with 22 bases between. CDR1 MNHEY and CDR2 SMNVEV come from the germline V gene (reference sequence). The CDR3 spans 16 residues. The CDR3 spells CASRGTGGKRMETQYF. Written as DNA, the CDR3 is TGTGCCAGCAGGGGGACGGGCGGGAAGAGGATGGAGACCCAGTACTTC.

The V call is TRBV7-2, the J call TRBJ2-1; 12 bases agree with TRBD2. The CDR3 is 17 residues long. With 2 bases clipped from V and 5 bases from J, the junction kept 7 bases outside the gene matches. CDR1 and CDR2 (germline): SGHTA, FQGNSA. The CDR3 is CASSLRLAGGVNNEQFF. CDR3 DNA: TGTGCCAGCAGCTTAAGGCTAGCGGGAGGGGTCAACAATGAGCAGTTCTTC.

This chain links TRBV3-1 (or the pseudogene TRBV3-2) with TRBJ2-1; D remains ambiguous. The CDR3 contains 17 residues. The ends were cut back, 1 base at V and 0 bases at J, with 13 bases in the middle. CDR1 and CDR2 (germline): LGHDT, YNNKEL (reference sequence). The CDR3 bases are TGTGCCAGCAGCCAAGCTACACCCATATACTCCTACAATGAGCAGTTCTTC. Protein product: CASSQATPIYSYNEQFF.

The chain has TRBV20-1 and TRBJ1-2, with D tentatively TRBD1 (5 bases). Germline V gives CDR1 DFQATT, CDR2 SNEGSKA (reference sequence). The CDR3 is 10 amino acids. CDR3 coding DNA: TGCACGGGGACTGACTATGGCTACACCTTC. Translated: CTGTDYGYTF.

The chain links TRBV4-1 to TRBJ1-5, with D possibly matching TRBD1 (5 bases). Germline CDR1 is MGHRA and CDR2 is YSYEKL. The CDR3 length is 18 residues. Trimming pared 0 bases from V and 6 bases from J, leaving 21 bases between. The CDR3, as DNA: TGCGCCAGCAGCCAAGATGCACTTTCGGGAGGGGAGGGTCAGCCCCAGCATTTT. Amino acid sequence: CASSQDALSGGEGQPQHF.

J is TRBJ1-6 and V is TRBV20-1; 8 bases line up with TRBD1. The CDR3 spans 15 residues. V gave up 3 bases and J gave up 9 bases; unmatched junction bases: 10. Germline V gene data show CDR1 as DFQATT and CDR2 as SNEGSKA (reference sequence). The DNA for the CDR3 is TGCAGTGCTAGTCAATTAACAGGGGGTTTTTCACCCCTCCACTTT. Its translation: CSASQLTGGFSPLHF.

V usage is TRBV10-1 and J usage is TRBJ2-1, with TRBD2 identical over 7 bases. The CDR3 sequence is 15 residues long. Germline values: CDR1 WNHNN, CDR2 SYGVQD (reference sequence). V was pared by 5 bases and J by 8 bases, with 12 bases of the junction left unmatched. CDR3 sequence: CASSTSSAGYYEQFF. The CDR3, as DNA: TGCGCCAGCAGTACCTCATCAGCGGGATACTATGAGCAGTTCTTC.

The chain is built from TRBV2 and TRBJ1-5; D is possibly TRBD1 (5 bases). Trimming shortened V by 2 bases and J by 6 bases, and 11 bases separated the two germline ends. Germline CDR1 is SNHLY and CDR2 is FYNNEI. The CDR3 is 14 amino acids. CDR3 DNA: TGTGCCAGCAGTGAAAGGAGGCAGGGTCAGCCCCAGCATTTT. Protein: CASSERRQGQPQHF.